The T cell receptor (beta chain) under discussion was sequenced for a study of T-cell memory formation after mild COVID-19 (dated by TCRdb to the early 2020s). For context, the study as a whole: Most TCR sequence clusters were specific to one of the two donors. T-cell clones expanding and contracting after mild COVID-19 in a couple of donors were tracked by longitudinal TCRalpha and TCRbeta repertoire sequencing. The cohort comprised two young, previously healthy adult volunteers, one female and one male.

The listed sequencing device is Illumina NovaSeq 6000. TCRalpha and TCRbeta cDNA libraries were built by 5'RACE with constant-segment primers, adding sample barcodes and unique molecular identifiers. Trizol reagent was used to extract RNA from every sample. Libraries were amplified in two PCR steps, with a second sample barcode and Illumina TruSeq adapters added in the second step. Sequencing of the libraries was done on an Illumina NovaSeq, producing 2 x 150 bp paired-end reads. Per the authors' processing: With migec v1.2.7, reads were demultiplexed and then collapsed into UMI-guided consensus sequences. Using mixcr v2.1.11, the UMI consensuses were aligned to TRA and TRB V and J templates and assembled into clonotypes. A clonotype was counted as expanded or contracted only if both edgeR and NoisET called the change significant, with noise models trained on biological replicates. For edgeR calls, a false discovery rate-adjusted p below 0.01 and a log2 fold-change threshold of 1 were applied. As an exploratory analysis of dynamics, max-normalized trajectories of the 1000 most abundant clonotypes were examined with PCA combined with hierarchical clustering. Separately sequenced CD4+ and CD8+ repertoires were used to assign the CD4 or CD8 phenotype of responding clones. TCRdb trimmed the raw reads at Q25, called clones with MiXCR and kept productive beta chains. Under each unique CDR3 protein, matching rows form one entry showing the most common genes and DNA. The V and J calls and clone size come from TCRdb's table, not from the authors' own analysis. The sample has roughly 300,000 distinct CDR3 sequences on record, about a sixth of them singletons. The top ten constitute more than 20% of the sample.

On the study overall, not on this receptor specifically: Some responding clones were detected in pre-infection memory, which suggested that pre-existing cross-reactive memory T cells had joined the SARS-CoV-2 response. The second-wave clones that peaked on day 37 were not confirmed to be SARS-CoV-2 specific. Only a couple of mild cases were covered in the study, and larger cohorts including severe cases with pre-infection samples were considered necessary. Contracting CD4+ clones were located mainly in the CM and EM memory subsets, whereas CD8+ clones were found to be enriched in EMRA. Clones contracting from day 15 to 85 had balanced CD4/CD8 phenotypes, while a second wave expanding from day 15 to 37 was biased towards CD4+.

Trimming removed 4 bases from V and 2 bases from J, leaving 12 bases between the germline ends. There are 14 amino acids in the CDR3, from cysteine to phenylalanine inclusive. Only the CDR3 DNA stays, 42 bases, in frame from base 1. The germline V gene gives CDR1 as SGHRS and CDR2 as YFSETQ. This clonotype has more than one count but fewer than ten. It has no known antigen specificity. Base quality data are lacking; no much larger clone is found one base away. Ficoll-Paque density gradient centrifugation was the method used to isolate PBMCs. Sample: PBMCs or a T cell subset sorted from them (not recorded which). The receptor was isolated from a man aged 18 to 30 who had mild COVID-19 (a few samples of this study predate the infection). The sample titles of this study are shuffled in the database, so cell type and time point are left out; the donor was told from shared clones. The V and J segments used are TRBV5-1 and TRBJ2-5; the D gene remains uncertain. The sequenced DNA: TGCGCCAGCAGCATAGCAAAAGCACAAGAGACCCAGTACTTC. This encodes CASSIAKAQETQYF. With the portions outside the CDR3 filled from the reference TRBV5-1 and TRBJ2-5 genes, the complete variable region becomes KAGVTQTPRYLIKTRGQQVTLSCSPISGHRSVSWYQQTPGQGLQFLFEYFSETQRNKGNFPGRFSGRQFSNSRSEMNVSTLELGDSALYLCASSIAKAQETQYFGPGTRLLVL.